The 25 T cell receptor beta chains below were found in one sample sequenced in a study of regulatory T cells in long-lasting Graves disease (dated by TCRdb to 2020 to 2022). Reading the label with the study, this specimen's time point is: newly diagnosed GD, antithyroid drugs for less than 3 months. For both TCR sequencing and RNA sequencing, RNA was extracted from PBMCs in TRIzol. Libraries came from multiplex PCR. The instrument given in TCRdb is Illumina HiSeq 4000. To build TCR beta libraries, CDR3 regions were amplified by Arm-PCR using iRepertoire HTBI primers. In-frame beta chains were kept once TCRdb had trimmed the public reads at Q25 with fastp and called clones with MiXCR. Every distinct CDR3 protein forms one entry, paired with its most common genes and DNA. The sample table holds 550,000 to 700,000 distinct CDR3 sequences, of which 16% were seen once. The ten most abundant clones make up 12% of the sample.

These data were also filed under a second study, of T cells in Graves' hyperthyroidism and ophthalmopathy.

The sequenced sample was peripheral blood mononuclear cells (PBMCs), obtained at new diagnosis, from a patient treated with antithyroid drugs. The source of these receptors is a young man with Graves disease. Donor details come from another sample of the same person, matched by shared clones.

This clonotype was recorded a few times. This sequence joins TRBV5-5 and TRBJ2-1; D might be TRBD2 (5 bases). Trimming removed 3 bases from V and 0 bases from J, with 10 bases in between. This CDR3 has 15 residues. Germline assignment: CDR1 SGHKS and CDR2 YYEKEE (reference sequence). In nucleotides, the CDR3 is TGTGCCAGCAGCTCTCGGGAAAGCTCCTACAATGAGCAGTTCTTC. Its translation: CASSSRESSYNEQFF.

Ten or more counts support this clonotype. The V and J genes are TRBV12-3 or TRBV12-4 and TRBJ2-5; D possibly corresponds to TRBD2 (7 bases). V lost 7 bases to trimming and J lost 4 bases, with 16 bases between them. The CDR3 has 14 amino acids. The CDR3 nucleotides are TGTGCCAGCACCCCCACGGGGGGCAGAGAGACCCAGTACTTC. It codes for CASTPTGGRETQYF.

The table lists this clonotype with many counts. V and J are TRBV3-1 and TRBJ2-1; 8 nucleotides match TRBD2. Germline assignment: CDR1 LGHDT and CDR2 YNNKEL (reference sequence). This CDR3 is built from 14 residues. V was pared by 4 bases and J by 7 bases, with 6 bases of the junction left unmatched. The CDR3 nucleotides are TGTGCCAGCAGCCTCGGTCCTAGCGGGAATGAGCAGTTCTTC. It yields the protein CASSLGPSGNEQFF.

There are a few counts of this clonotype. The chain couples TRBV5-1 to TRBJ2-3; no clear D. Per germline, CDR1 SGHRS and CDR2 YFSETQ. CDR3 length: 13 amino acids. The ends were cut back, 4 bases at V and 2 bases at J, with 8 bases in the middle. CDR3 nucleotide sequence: TGCGCCAGCAGCGCACGGATCACAGATACGCAGTATTTT. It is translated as CASSARITDTQYF.

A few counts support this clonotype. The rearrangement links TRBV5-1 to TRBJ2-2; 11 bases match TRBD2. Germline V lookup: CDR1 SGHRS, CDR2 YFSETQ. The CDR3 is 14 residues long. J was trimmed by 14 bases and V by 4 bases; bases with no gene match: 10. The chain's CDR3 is CASSEGLADDFLFF. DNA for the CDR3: TGCGCCAGCAGCGAGGGACTAGCGGACGATTTTCTGTTTTTT.

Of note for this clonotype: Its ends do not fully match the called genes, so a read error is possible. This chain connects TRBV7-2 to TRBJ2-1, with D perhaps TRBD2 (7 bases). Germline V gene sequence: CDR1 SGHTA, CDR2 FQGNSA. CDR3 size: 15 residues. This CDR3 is CASSLIGGARNERFF. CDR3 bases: TGTGCCAGCAGCTTAATAGGGGGGGCCAGGAATGAGCGGTTCTTC.

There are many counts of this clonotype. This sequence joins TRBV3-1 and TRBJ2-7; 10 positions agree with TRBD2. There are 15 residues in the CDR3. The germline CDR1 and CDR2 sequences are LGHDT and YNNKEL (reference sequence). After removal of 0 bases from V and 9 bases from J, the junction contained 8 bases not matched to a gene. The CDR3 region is CASSQDLFSGRSQYF. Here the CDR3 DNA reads TGTGCCAGCAGCCAAGATCTGTTTAGCGGGAGGTCGCAGTACTTC.

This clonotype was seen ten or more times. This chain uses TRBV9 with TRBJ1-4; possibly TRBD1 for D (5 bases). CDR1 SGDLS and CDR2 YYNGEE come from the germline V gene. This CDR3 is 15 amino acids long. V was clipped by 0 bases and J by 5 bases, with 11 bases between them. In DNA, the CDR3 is TGTGCCAGCAGCGTAGGGGCAGGGCAAAATGAAAAACTGTTTTTT. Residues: CASSVGAGQNEKLFF.

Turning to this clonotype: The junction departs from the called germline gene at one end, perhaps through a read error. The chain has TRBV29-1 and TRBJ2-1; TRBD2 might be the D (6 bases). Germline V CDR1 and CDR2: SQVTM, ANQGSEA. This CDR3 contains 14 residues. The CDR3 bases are TGCAGCGTTGAAGATCTCGGAATAGCGGAGACCCGACCCTTC. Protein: CSVEDLGIAETRPF.

CDR3 sequence: CASSVRGDEQYF. The CDR3 DNA reads TGTGCCAGCAGTGTCAGGGGTGACGAGCAGTACTTC. The rearrangement uses TRBV2 and TRBJ2-7; D possibly corresponds to TRBD1 (6 bases). CDR1 is SNHLY, CDR2 FYNNEI, per germline. V dropped 4 bases and J dropped 5 bases, with 9 bases sitting between them. The CDR3 is 12 residues long.

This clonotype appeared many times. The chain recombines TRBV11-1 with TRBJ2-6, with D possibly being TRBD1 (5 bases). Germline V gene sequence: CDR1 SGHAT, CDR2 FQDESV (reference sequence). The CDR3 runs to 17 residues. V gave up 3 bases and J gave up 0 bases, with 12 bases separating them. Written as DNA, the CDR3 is TGTGCCAGCAGCTTGGTAACAGGATACTCTGGGGCCAACGTCCTGACTTTC. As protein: CASSLVTGYSGANVLTF.

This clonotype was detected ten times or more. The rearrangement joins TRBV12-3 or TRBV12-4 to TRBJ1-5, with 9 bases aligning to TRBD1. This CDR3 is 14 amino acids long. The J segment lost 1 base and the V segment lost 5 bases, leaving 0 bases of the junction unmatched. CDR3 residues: CASSDRGSNQPQHF. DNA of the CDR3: TGTGCCAGCAGTGACAGGGGGAGCAATCAGCCCCAGCATTTT.

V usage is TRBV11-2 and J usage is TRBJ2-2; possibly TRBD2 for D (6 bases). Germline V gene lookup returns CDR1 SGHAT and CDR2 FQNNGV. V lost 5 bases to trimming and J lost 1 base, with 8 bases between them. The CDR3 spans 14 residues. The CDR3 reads CASSSGWNTGELFF. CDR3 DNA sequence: TGTGCCAGCAGCAGCGGGTGGAACACCGGGGAGCTGTTTTTT.

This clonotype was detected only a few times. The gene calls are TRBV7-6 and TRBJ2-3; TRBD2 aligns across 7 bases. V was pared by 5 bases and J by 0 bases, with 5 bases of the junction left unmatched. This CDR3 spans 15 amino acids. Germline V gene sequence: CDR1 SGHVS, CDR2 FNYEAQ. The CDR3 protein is CASSRFSGSTDTQYF. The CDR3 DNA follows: TGTGCCAGCAGCCGTTTTAGCGGGAGCACAGATACGCAGTATTTT.

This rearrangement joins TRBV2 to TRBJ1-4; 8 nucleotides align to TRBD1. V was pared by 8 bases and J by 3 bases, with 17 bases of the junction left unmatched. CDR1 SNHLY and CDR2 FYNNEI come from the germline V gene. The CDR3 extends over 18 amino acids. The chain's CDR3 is CASLSEPGQGAANEKLFF. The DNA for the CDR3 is TGTGCCAGCCTCTCCGAACCTGGACAGGGAGCAGCTAATGAAAAACTGTTTTTT.

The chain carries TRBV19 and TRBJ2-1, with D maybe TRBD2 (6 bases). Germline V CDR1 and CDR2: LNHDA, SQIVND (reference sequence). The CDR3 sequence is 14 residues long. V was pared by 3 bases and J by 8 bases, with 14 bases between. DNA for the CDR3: TGTGCCAGTAGTATCCTCGGTAGCGGCGATGAGCAGTTCTTC. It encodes CASSILGSGDEQFF.

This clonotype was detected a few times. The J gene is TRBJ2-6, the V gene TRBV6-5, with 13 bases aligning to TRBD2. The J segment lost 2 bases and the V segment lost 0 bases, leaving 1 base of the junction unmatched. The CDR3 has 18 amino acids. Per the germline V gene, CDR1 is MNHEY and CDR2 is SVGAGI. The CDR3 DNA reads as TGTGCCAGCAGTTACTCTGGACTAGCGGGAGCTGGGGCCAACGTCCTGACTTTC. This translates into CASSYSGLAGAGANVLTF.

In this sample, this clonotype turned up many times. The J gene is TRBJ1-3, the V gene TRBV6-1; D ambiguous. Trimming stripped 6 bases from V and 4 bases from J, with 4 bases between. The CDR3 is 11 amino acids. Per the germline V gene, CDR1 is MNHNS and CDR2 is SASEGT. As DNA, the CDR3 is TGTGCCAGCAGCGGAGGAAACACCATATATTTT. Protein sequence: CASSGGNTIYF.

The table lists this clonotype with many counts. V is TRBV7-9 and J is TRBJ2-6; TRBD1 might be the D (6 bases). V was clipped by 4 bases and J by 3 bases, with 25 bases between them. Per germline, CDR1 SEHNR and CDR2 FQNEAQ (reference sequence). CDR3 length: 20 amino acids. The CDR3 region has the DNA TGTGCCAGCAGCTCCCCCGGGACACCTGACCTGGTTCGTGGGGCCAACGTCCTGACTTTC. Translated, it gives CASSSPGTPDLVRGANVLTF.

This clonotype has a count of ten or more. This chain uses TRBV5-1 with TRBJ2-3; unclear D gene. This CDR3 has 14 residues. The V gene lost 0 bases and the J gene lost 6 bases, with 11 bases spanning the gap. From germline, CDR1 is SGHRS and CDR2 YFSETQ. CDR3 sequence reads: CASSLESSGDTQYF. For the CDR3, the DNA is TGCGCCAGCAGCTTGGAGAGTAGTGGTGATACGCAGTATTTT.

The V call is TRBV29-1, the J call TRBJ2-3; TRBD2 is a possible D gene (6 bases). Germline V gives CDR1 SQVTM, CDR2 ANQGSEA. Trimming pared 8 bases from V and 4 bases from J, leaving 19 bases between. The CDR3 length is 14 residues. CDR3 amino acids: CSLSGHSGSDTQYF. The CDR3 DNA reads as TGCAGCCTCTCCGGCCACAGCGGGTCAGATACGCAGTATTTT.

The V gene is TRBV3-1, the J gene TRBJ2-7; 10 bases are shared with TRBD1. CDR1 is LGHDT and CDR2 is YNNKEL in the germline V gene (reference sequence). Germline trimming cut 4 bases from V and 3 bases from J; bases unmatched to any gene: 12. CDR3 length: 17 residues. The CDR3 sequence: CASSPSRDRGPGYEQYF. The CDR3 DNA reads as TGTGCCAGCAGCCCGTCCCGGGACAGGGGCCCCGGCTACGAGCAGTACTTC.

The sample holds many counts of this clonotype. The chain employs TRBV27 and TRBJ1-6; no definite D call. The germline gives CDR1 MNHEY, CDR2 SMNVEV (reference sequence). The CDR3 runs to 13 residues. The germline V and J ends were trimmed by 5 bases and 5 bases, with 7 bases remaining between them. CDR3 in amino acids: CASSQTDNSPLHF. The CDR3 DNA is TGTGCCAGCAGTCAGACGGATAATTCACCCCTCCACTTT.

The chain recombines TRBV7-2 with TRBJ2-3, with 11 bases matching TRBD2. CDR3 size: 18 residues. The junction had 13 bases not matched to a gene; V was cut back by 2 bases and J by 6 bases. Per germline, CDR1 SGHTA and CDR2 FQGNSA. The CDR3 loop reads CASSLKYRSGRGSDTQYF. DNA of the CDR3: TGTGCCAGCAGCTTAAAGTATCGTAGCGGGAGGGGGTCCGATACGCAGTATTTT.

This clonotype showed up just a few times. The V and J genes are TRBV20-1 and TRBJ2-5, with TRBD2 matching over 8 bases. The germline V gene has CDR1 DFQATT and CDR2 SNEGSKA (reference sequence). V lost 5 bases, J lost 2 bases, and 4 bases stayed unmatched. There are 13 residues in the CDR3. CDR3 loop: CSARREVQETQYF. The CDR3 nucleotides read TGCAGTGCTCGGCGGGAGGTACAAGAGACCCAGTACTTC.